The rows below give T cell receptor beta chains drawn from one sample of a study of cytomegalovirus exposure and HLA in healthy donors. Some clones are missing from TCRdb's copy, which holds only in-frame ones; the method was immunoSEQ multiplex PCR. The sample yields about 180,000 clones, around 80% seen once. Material for sequencing was PBMCs. These receptor sequences come from a woman in her 50s in good health and CMV-seronegative. CDR3s include the opening cysteine and the closing phenylalanine or tryptophan. The D gene is left open where the match is weak. Not all rows give a size; the values are once, few, many and, for expanded clones, a class.

NA TRBJ1-2 once TRBV19 TGTGCCAGTAGTGACTGGATTAACTATGGCTACACCTTC CASSDWINYGYTF
TRBD1 TRBJ2-5 NA TRBV6-5 TGTGCCAGCAGTGTCGACAGGGACGGTTTAGAGACCCAGTACTTC CASSVDRDGLETQYF
NA TRBJ2-7 NA TRBV18 TGTGCCAGCTCACCTTCTTTAGGGGGCGAGCAGTACTTC CASSPSLGGEQYF
NA TRBJ2-1 NA TRBV5-4 TGTGCCAGCAGCTTGAGTCTGACAAACAATGAGCAGTTCTTC CASSLSLTNNEQFF
TRBD1 TRBJ2-2 NA TRBV7-2 TGTGCCAGCAGCTTAGGGAGGACAGGGAACACCGGGGAGCTGTTTTTT CASSLGRTGNTGELFF
TRBD2 TRBJ2-7 NA TRBV28 TGTGCCAGCAGTTTAGCGGGGGGGACCTACGAGCAGTACTTC CASSLAGGTYEQYF
TRBD2 TRBJ2-5 NA TRBV6-1 TGTGCCAGCAGTGAAGGGGCTAGCGGGAAGGAGACCCAGTACTTC CASSEGASGKETQYF
TRBD2 TRBJ2-2 NA TRBV5-4 TGTGCCAGCAGTTCAAGCGGGAGGAGGGGGGAGCTGTTTTTT CASSSSGRRGELFF
NA TRBJ1-5 NA TRBV5-8 TGTGCCAGCAGCTTGGAGGTAGCCAATCAGCCCCAGCATTTT CASSLEVANQPQHF
NA TRBJ2-2 NA TRBV28 TGTGCCAGCAGCCGTATGACAGCCTCCGGGGAGCTGTTTTTT CASSRMTASGELFF
TRBD2 TRBJ2-1 NA TRBV14 TGTGCCAGCAGCCCATGGTCGGGACTAGCGACTAGCTCCTACAATGAGCAGTTCTTC CASSPWSGLATSSYNEQFF
TRBD1 TRBJ2-2 NA TRBV4-3 TGCGCCAGCAGCCATCACTACAGGACAGGGGACACCGGGGAGCTGTTTTTT CASSHHYRTGDTGELFF
NA TRBJ1-2 NA TRBV25-1 TGTGCCAGCAGTGCCCACAGGAGCCCCTATGGCTACACCTTC CASSAHRSPYGYTF
TRBD1 TRBJ1-1 NA TRBV6-1 TGTGCCAGCAGTGAAAACAGGGGGAACACTGAAGCTTTCTTT CASSENRGNTEAFF
TRBD2 TRBJ2-3 NA TRBV7-9 TGTGCCAGCAGCCCCGGGACTAGCGGGGTAGGCACAGATACGCAGTATTTT CASSPGTSGVGTDTQYF
TRBD2 TRBJ2-1 NA TRBV7-2 TGTGCCAGCAGCTTAAGGCCTAGCGGGAGGATCGTCTCCTACAATGAGCAGTTCTTC CASSLRPSGRIVSYNEQFF
TRBD2 TRBJ2-1 once TRBV5-1 TGCGCCAGCAGCCCGCCTAGCGGAGCGAGCTCCTACAATGAGCAGTTCTTC CASSPPSGASSYNEQFF
TRBD1 TRBJ2-2 NA TRBV28 TGTGCCAGCAGGGGGACAGGGGCCTTAAACACCGGGGAGCTGTTTTTT CASRGTGALNTGELFF
NA TRBJ1-1 NA TRBV6-5 TGTGCCAGCAGTTACATCGCCAGGGGAACTGAAGCTTTCTTT CASSYIARGTEAFF
TRBD1 TRBJ1-3 NA TRBV28 TGTGCCAGCAGCGCCTCCGGGACAGGGGGCTGGGACACCATATATTTT CASSASGTGGWDTIYF
TRBD2 TRBJ2-1 NA TRBV7-6 TGTGCCAGCAGCTGGTCCAGCGGGAGTGGCAATGAGCAGTTCTTC CASSWSSGSGNEQFF
TRBD2 TRBJ2-1 NA TRBV28 TGTGCCAGCAGTTTACTAGCGGGGGGGCTAGGGAATGAGCAGTTCTTC CASSLLAGGLGNEQFF
TRBD1 TRBJ2-4 NA TRBV2 TGTGCCACCGGACAGGCGGAAAACATTCAGTACTTC CATGQAENIQYF
TRBD1 TRBJ1-2 NA TRBV6-1 TGTGCCAGCAGTGAAGGAGGGGACAGACGTGGCTACACCTTC CASSEGGDRRGYTF
NA TRBJ2-4 once TRBV2 TGTGCCAGCAGTTACAGGGACATTCAGTACTTC CASSYRDIQYF
NA TRBJ1-6 NA TRBV9 TGTGCCAGCAGCGTAGACCCGGGTTCTAGCTCCTATAATTCACCCCTCCACTTT CASSVDPGSSSYNSPLHF
NA TRBJ1-2 NA TRBV5-1 TGCGCCAGCAGCAGGACGGGGGTCTCGGATGGCTACACCTTC CASSRTGVSDGYTF
TRBD2 TRBJ2-1 NA TRBV7-3 TGTGCCAGCAGCTTTCGCGGGAGTTCCTACAATGAGCAGTTCTTC CASSFRGSSYNEQFF
NA TRBJ1-1 NA TRBV28 TGTGCCAGCAGTCCTTACAGGAGGGACACTGAAGCTTTCTTT CASSPYRRDTEAFF
TRBD1 TRBJ2-5 NA TRBV7-2 TGTGCCAGCAGCCCCAGGGGGCTAGTTGAGACCCAGTACTTC CASSPRGLVETQYF
NA TRBJ1-6 NA TRBV7-9 TGTGCCAGCAGCTTCTCAGTCTTCAGTAATTCACCCCTCCACTTT CASSFSVFSNSPLHF
TRBD1 TRBJ1-4 NA TRBV27 TGTGCCAGCAGTTATACAGGGGATGAAAAACTGTTTTTT CASSYTGDEKLFF
TRBD1 TRBJ2-5 NA TRBV5-1 TGCGCCAGCAGCAGACAGGGGTCTTTACTGTACCAAGAGACCCAGTACTTC CASSRQGSLLYQETQYF
TRBD2 TRBJ2-7 NA TRBV28 TGTGCCAGCAGACCGGGACTAGCCACCTACGAGCAGTACTTC CASRPGLATYEQYF
TRBD1 TRBJ2-7 NA TRBV15 TGTGCCACCAGCGACCTTTGGACAGGGGTGGTCTACGAGCAGTACTTC CATSDLWTGVVYEQYF
TRBD1 TRBJ2-2 NA TRBV4-2 TGTGCCAGCAGCCAATTCACAGGGGGTACCGGGGAGCTGTTTTTT CASSQFTGGTGELFF
TRBD1 TRBJ2-5 once TRBV18 TGTGCCAGCTCATCCGGGACAGGGCGACAAGAGACCCAGTACTTC CASSSGTGRQETQYF
TRBD1 TRBJ2-1 NA TRBV4-2 TGTGCCAGCAGCCAAGGGGACAGAAACAATGAGCAGTTCTTC CASSQGDRNNEQFF
TRBD1 TRBJ1-2 NA TRBV28 TGTGCCAGCAGTATTCAGGGGGACGGCTACACCTTC CASSIQGDGYTF
NA TRBJ2-1 NA TRBV9 TGTGCCAGCAGCGCCCGAGTTTTAAATGATGAGCAGTTCTTC CASSARVLNDEQFF
TRBD1 TRBJ1-1 NA TRBV9 TGTGCCAGCAGCGTTGGGACAGGGATGAACACTGAAGCTTTCTTT CASSVGTGMNTEAFF
NA TRBJ2-3 NA TRBV28 TGTGCCAGCAGTTTACCCGTCACAGATACGCAGTATTTT CASSLPVTDTQYF
NA TRBJ1-2 NA TRBV30 TGTGCCTGGAGTGTCTCGGGGTTTGGCTACACCTTC CAWSVSGFGYTF
TRBD1 TRBJ2-7 once TRBV25-1 TGTGCCAGCGGGACAGAATTCCCCAGCTCCTACGAGCAGTACTTC CASGTEFPSSYEQYF
NA TRBJ1-4 NA TRBV28 TGTGCCAGCAGTGGCGGAGGGGTCCGGGAAAAACTGTTTTTT CASSGGGVREKLFF
TRBD2 TRBJ2-2 NA TRBV4-1 TGCGCCAGCAGCCAAGATAGAAGGACTAGCGGAGCCACCGGGGAGCTGTTTTTT CASSQDRRTSGATGELFF
NA TRBJ2-3 NA TRBV5-1 TGCGCCAGCAGCCCGTTCACAGATACGCAGTATTTT CASSPFTDTQYF
TRBD1 TRBJ1-1 few TRBV4-1 TGCGCCAGCAGCCAAGTAACGAGAAGACAGGGAGCTTTCTTT CASSQVTRRQGAFF
TRBD1 TRBJ1-4 NA TRBV7-8 TGTGCCAGCAGCTCTTACCGGGACAGGGTTGAAAAACTGTTTTTT CASSSYRDRVEKLFF
TRBD1 TRBJ1-4 NA TRBV29-1 TGCAGCGTCCTCGGGACAGGGCTTGAAAAACTGTTTTTT CSVLGTGLEKLFF
NA TRBJ2-1 NA TRBV7-9 TGTGCCAGCAGATCAAGACAGGCGTCCTACAATGAGCAGTTCTTC CASRSRQASYNEQFF
NA TRBJ1-2 NA TRBV4-2 TGTGCCAGCAGCCAAGATGACACTCAAGACTATGGCTACACCTTC CASSQDDTQDYGYTF
TRBD2 TRBJ2-7 once TRBV5-1 TGCGCCAGCAGCTTGAAGACCGGGACTAGCGGGGGGAGCTCCTACGAGCAGTACTTC CASSLKTGTSGGSSYEQYF
NA TRBJ2-1 NA TRBV7-9 TGTGCCAGCAGCTTAGAAGGGACACGGTACAATGAGCAGTTCTTC CASSLEGTRYNEQFF
TRBD2 TRBJ2-3 NA TRBV4-1 TGCGCCAGCAGCCAAGGTAACCAGCGGGACACAGATACGCAGTATTTT CASSQGNQRDTDTQYF
NA TRBJ1-3 NA TRBV29-1 TGCAGCGTATTGACCGGGACAAACGGAAACACCATATATTTT CSVLTGTNGNTIYF
NA TRBJ2-5 NA TRBV9 TGTGCCAGCAGCTCTGGGAAGGGGCCCCGAGAGACCCAGTACTTC CASSSGKGPRETQYF
NA TRBJ1-5 NA TRBV28 TGTGCCAGCAGTTTATTCCAGGGACAGCCCCAGCATTTT CASSLFQGQPQHF
NA TRBJ2-7 NA TRBV7-6 TGTGCCAGCAGCTTAGGGCCCGAGCAGTACTTC CASSLGPEQYF
TRBD1 TRBJ1-2 once TRBV7-2 TGTGCCAGCAGCAAGGGACAGAGCTATGGCTACACCTTC CASSKGQSYGYTF